These 5 T cell receptor beta chains were sequenced from one sample in a study of T cell responses to AZD1222 COVID-19 vaccine. Sequencing used immunoSEQ multiplex PCR; TCRdb keeps in-frame clones, though not all of them. This table has 110,000 to 150,000 clones, around 94% appearing once. The sequenced sample was peripheral blood, obtained after recovery from COVID-19. The origin of the receptors is an adult who had recovered from COVID-19.

V gene TRBV18 combines with J gene TRBJ1-4, with D unclear. The germline CDR1 and CDR2 sequences are KGHSH and LQKENI. V dropped 3 bases and J dropped 5 bases, with 10 bases sitting between them. The CDR3 sequence is 14 residues long. The CDR3 region is CASSPPGSNEKLFF. In nucleotides, the CDR3 is TGTGCCAGCTCACCGCCGGGTTCGAATGAAAAACTGTTTTTT.

V is TRBV19 and J is TRBJ2-1; weak D call: TRBD1 (6 bases). In germline, CDR1 is LNHDA, CDR2 SQIVND (reference sequence). The CDR3 is 13 amino acids. V was shortened by 9 bases and J by 1 base, with 10 bases between the two germline ends. Here the CDR3 reads CASRTESYNEQFF. DNA for the CDR3: TGTGCCAGCCGGACAGAGTCCTACAATGAGCAGTTCTTC.

A single count supports this clone. The CDR3 nucleotides are TGTGCCAGTAGTTCCGGGACTAGCGGGATTTTTTGGGCCTACAATGAGCAGTTCTTC. Its translation: CASSSGTSGIFWAYNEQFF. The chain employs TRBV19 and TRBJ2-1; 13 bases are shared with TRBD2. Germline CDR1 LNHDA, CDR2 SQIVND (reference sequence). The V and J ends lost 5 bases and 2 bases, in that order; junction bases with no gene match: 12. The CDR3 extends over 19 amino acids.

The chain recombines TRBV30 with TRBJ2-2, with 7 bases matching TRBD1. The V gene end was trimmed by 7 bases and the J gene end by 5 bases; junction bases not matched to a gene: 4. The V gene's germline CDR1 is GTSNPN and CDR2 SVGIG (reference sequence). The CDR3 runs to 12 residues. The CDR3 bases are TGTGCCTTCGAACAGGGGACCGGGGAGCTGTTTTTT. Translating gives CAFEQGTGELFF. The whole variable domain, filled in from reference TRBV30 and TRBJ2-2, reads SQTIHQWPATLVQPVGSPLSLECTVEGTSNPNLYWYRQAAGRGLQLLFYSVGIGQISSEVPQNLSASRPQDRQFILSSKKLLLSDSGFYLCAFEQGTGELFFGEGSRLTVL.

The genes are TRBV28 and TRBJ2-7; tentative D call: TRBD2 (7 bases). CDR3 length: 16 amino acids. V shed 7 bases and J shed 0 bases, with 19 bases lying between them. Germline loops: CDR1 MDHEN, CDR2 SYDVKM. The CDR3 region is CASTSWGGSSSYEQYF. CDR3 nucleotides: TGTGCCAGCACCTCCTGGGGGGGCTCCAGCTCCTACGAGCAGTACTTC.